This note documents a single T cell receptor beta chain sequence. Its cognate antigen is unknown. This record belongs to a study of T cell responses to AZD1222 COVID-19 vaccine. Overall study findings and caveats: Two AZD1222 administrations were followed by greater Spike-specific TCR breadth and depth. Donors in the cohort were predominantly white British and more often female, and clonal diversity was possibly underestimated. Repertoires were sampled only after the peak T cell response. Seropositivity was recorded at baseline in only five to seven AZD1222 recipients.

The assay was immunoSEQ multiplex PCR, and TCRdb's table has in-frame clones only and misses some. The sample carries under 120,000 clones, around 90% recorded once. Sample: peripheral blood, taken on day 0 of AZD1222 vaccination. This TCR was sampled from an adult in good health.

CDR3 protein: CASGQGGNTEAFF. The DNA of the CDR3 is TGTGCTAGTGGACAAGGGGGGAACACTGAAGCTTTCTTT. This rearrangement joins TRBV12-5 to TRBJ1-1, with D possibly being TRBD1 (6 bases). Trimming took off 6 bases at V and 1 base at J, with 9 bases between the two ends. Germline loops: CDR1 LGHNT, CDR2 FRNRAP. This CDR3 is 13 amino acids long.